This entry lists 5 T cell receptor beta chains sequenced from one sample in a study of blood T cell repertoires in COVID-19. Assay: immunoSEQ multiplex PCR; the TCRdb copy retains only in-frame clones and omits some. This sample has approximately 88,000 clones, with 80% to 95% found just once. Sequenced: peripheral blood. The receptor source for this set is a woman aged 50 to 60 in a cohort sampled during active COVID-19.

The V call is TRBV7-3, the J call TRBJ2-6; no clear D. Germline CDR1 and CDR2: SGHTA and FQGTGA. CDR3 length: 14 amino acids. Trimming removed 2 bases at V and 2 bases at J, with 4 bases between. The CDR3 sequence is CASSLSAGANVLTF. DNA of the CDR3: TGTGCCAGCAGCTTATCGGCTGGGGCCAACGTCCTGACTTTC.

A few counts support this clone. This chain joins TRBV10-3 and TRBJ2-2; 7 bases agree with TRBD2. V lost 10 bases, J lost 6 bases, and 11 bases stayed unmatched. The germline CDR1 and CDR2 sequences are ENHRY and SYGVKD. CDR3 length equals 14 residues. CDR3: CATAWGGPAGELFF. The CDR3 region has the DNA TGTGCCACCGCTTGGGGGGGTCCCGCCGGGGAGCTGTTTTTT.

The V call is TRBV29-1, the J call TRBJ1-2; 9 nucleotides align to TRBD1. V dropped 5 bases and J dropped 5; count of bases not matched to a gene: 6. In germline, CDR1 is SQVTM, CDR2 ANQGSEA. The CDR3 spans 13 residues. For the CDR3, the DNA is TGCAGCGTTTCCGGGACAGGGACTTATGGCTACACCTTC. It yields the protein CSVSGTGTYGYTF.

The CDR3 protein is CASSVRQGNEKLFF. In DNA form, the CDR3 reads TGTGCCAGCAGTGTGAGGCAGGGTAATGAAAAACTGTTTTTT. The chain uses TRBV2 and TRBJ1-4; D is perhaps TRBD1 (5 bases). Per germline, CDR1 SNHLY and CDR2 FYNNEI. Deletions cut 4 bases from V and 4 bases from J, with 10 bases between. The CDR3 sequence is 14 residues long.

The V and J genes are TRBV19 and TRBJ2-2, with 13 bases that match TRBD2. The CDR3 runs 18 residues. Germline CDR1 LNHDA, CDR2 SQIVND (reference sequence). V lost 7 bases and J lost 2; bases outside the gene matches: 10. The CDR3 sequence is CASTLRGLAGTNTGELFF. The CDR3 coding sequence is TGTGCCAGTACCTTGAGGGGACTAGCGGGAACCAACACCGGGGAGCTGTTTTTT.